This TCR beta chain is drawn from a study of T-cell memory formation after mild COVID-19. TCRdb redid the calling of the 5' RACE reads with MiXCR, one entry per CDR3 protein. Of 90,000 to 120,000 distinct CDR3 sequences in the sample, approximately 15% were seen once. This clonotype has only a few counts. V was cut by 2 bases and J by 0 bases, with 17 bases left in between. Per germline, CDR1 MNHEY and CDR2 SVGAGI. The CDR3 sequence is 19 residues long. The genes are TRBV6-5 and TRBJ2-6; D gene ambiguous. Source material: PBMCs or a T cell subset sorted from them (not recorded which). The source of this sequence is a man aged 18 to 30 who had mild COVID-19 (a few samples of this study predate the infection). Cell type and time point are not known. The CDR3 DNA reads TGTGCCAGCAGTTACCGGCCGGCAGTGATCAGCTCTGGGGCCAACGTCCTGACTTTC. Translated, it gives CASSYRPAVISSGANVLTF.